These 3 T cell receptor beta chains originate from one sample sequenced in a study of post-analysis software for immune sequencing data. Whole-study findings and limits: Roughly 5 TRBV segments were significantly more frequent in patients than in controls. TRBV5-6, TRBV5-1 and TRBV20-1 were among these segments.

TCR beta cDNA libraries included unique molecular identifiers. MiXCR, run by TCRdb on the PCR reads, gives a single entry per CDR3 protein. The sample lists roughly 570,000 distinct CDR3 sequences; around 36% were seen once. For these TCRs, the target antigens are not known. Sequencing input: blood. The receptors were gathered from a girl aged 2-17 years with multiple sclerosis.

V and J are TRBV5-6 and TRBJ2-5; D could derive from TRBD1 or TRBD2 (5 bases each). The DNA end favors TRBJ2-7, so the J call may be wrong. The germline CDR1 and CDR2 sequences are SGHDT and YYEEEE. This CDR3 has 14 amino acids. The CDR3 protein is CASSLEQGVLEQYF. The CDR3 bases are TGTGCCAGCAGCTTGGAGCAGGGAGTCCTCGAGCAGTACTTC.

The chain is built from TRBV6-5 and TRBJ2-1; tentatively, D is TRBD1 or TRBD2 (5 bases each). The germline V gene encodes CDR1 MNHEY and CDR2 SVGAGI. V dropped 7 bases and J dropped 8 bases, with 15 bases sitting between them. The CDR3 totals 13 residues. Here the CDR3 DNA reads TGTGCCAGCACCCAAGTGGGGGAGCATGAGCAGTTCTTC. As protein: CASTQVGEHEQFF.

The chain links TRBV12-3 or TRBV12-4 to TRBJ2-3; 9 positions agree with TRBD2. Trimming at V came to 5 bases and at J to 4 bases, leaving 7 bases not matched to a gene. The CDR3 contains 15 residues. CDR3 nucleotide sequence: TGTGCCAGCAGTGTCGGTGGCGGGGGGGCAGATACGCAGTATTTT. This sequence encodes CASSVGGGGADTQYF.